The 21 T cell receptor beta chains given below trace back to one sample, sequenced in a study of blood T cell repertoires in COVID-19. Sequenced by immunoSEQ multiplex PCR; TCRdb stores in-frame clones only, minus some. Of 200,000 to 300,000 clones listed, about nine tenths are singletons. Sequenced material: peripheral blood. These receptors came from a man aged 25-45 years with COVID-19, enrolled during active disease.

This clone has only one observation. CDR3 in amino acids: CASNAASGNTIYF. CDR3 coding DNA: TGTGCCAGCAACGCGGCCTCTGGAAACACCATATATTTT. The genes are TRBV3-1 (or the pseudogene TRBV3-2) and TRBJ1-3, with no clear D. Germline CDR1 and CDR2: LGHDT and YNNKEL (reference sequence). This CDR3 has 13 amino acids. V lost 7 bases, J lost 0 bases, and 7 bases lay in between.

The CDR3 reads CASSSRQGAENNEQFF. As DNA, the CDR3 is TGTGCCAGCAGCTCGAGACAGGGGGCTGAAAACAATGAGCAGTTCTTC. This rearrangement joins TRBV7-9 to TRBJ2-1; TRBD1 matches 10 bases. The CDR3 is 16 amino acids. Germline lookup yields CDR1 SEHNR and CDR2 FQNEAQ (reference sequence). J gave up 5 bases and V 4 bases, and 8 bases lay outside the gene matches.

The chain couples TRBV12-5 to TRBJ2-2; the D gene is possibly TRBD1 (6 bases). Trimming cost V 9 bases and J 7 bases, with 15 bases left between them. There are 13 residues in the CDR3. Germline V lookup: CDR1 LGHNT, CDR2 FRNRAP. The CDR3 sequence: CASQQGGDGELFF. The CDR3, as DNA: TGTGCTAGCCAACAGGGTGGAGACGGGGAGCTGTTTTTT.

The V and J genes are TRBV6-5 and TRBJ1-6; no clear D. Trimming stripped 2 bases from V and 6 bases from J, with 14 bases between. This CDR3 comprises 16 residues. Germline V gives CDR1 MNHEY, CDR2 SVGAGI. The CDR3 sequence: CASSYRPGNLNSPLHF. CDR3 DNA: TGTGCCAGCAGTTACCGTCCGGGAAACCTTAATTCACCCCTCCACTTT.

The rearrangement joins TRBV11-2 to TRBJ1-5; no firm D call. Germline lookup yields CDR1 SGHAT and CDR2 FQNNGV. There are 13 residues in the CDR3. V lost 1 base and J 7 bases, leaving 8 bases between the germline ends. The DNA for the CDR3 is TGTGCCAGCAGCTTAGTGGAGGAGCAGCCCCAGCATTTT. Translating it yields CASSLVEEQPQHF.

The chain uses TRBV6-5 and TRBJ1-6; perhaps TRBD1 as D (6 bases). The CDR3 totals 15 residues. V was trimmed by 5 bases and J by 6 bases, leaving 14 bases between them. CDR1 and CDR2 (germline): MNHEY, SVGAGI. CDR3 in amino acids: CASSRRQAFNSPLHF. CDR3 DNA: TGTGCCAGCAGTAGACGACAGGCTTTTAATTCACCCCTCCACTTT.

The rearrangement uses TRBV2 and TRBJ2-5, with TRBD2 matching over 9 bases. Germline trimming cut 4 bases from V and 5 bases from J; bases unmatched to any gene: 5. The CDR3 is 14 amino acids. Germline V gives CDR1 SNHLY, CDR2 FYNNEI. The CDR3 loop reads CASSVISGGETQYF. Here the CDR3 DNA reads TGTGCCAGCAGTGTTATTAGCGGGGGCGAGACCCAGTACTTC.

The rearrangement uses TRBV2 and TRBJ1-2, with 8 bases lining up with TRBD1. The CDR3 runs to 14 residues. The junction had 11 bases not matched to a gene; V was cut back by 6 bases and J by 8 bases. CDR1 is SNHLY and CDR2 is FYNNEI in the germline V gene. The CDR3 DNA follows: TGTGCCAGCAGCCCCGGACAGGGATGGGAGGGCTACACCTTC. The encoded protein is CASSPGQGWEGYTF. The whole variable domain, remainder taken from reference TRBV2 and TRBJ1-2, is EPEVTQTPSHQVTQMGQEVILRCVPISNHLYFYWYRQILGQKVEFLVSFYNNEISEKSEIFDDQFSVERPDGSNFTLKIRSTKLEDSAMYFCASSPGQGWEGYTFGSGTRLTVV.

The V gene is TRBV7-2, the J gene TRBJ2-5; a weak D match, TRBD2 (7 bases). Germline V CDR1 and CDR2: SGHTA, FQGNSA. This CDR3 has 15 amino acids. V was pared by 1 base and J by 5 bases, with 14 bases between. The CDR3 region has the DNA TGTGCCAGCAGCTTAGTTAGGGGGGGCGCGGAGACCCAGTACTTC. Residues: CASSLVRGGAETQYF. Combining the CDR3 with reference TRBV7-2 and TRBJ2-5 gives the whole variable domain GAGVSQSPSNKVTEKGKDVELRCDPISGHTALYWYRQSLGQGLEFLIYFQGNSAPDKSGLPSDRFSAERTGGSVSTLTIQRTQQEDSAVYLCASSLVRGGAETQYFGPGTRLLVL.

The chain recombines TRBV5-1 with TRBJ1-1; D is perhaps TRBD1 (6 bases). CDR3 length equals 16 residues. Deletions cut 2 bases from V and 0 bases from J, with 14 bases between. CDR1 is SGHRS and CDR2 is YFSETQ in the germline V gene. The CDR3 spells CASSFASTGMNTEAFF. CDR3 DNA sequence: TGCGCCAGCAGCTTCGCCTCGACAGGAATGAACACTGAAGCTTTCTTT.

V usage is TRBV19 and J usage is TRBJ1-1; no clear D. The CDR3 has 13 amino acids. CDR1 and CDR2 from the germline V gene are LNHDA and SQIVND (reference sequence). Trimming stripped 5 bases from V and 1 base from J, with 8 bases between. CDR3 nucleotide sequence: TGTGCCAGTAGTTTTACTGAGAACACTGAAGCTTTCTTT. Translating gives CASSFTENTEAFF.

The chain recombines TRBV9 with TRBJ1-2, with 9 bases identical to TRBD1. V was pared by 3 bases and J by 5 bases, with 14 bases of the junction left unmatched. The CDR3 has 17 amino acids. From germline, CDR1 is SGDLS and CDR2 YYNGEE. The CDR3 region is CASSARGNRGRLYGYTF. CDR3 coding DNA: TGTGCCAGCAGCGCCCGGGGGAACAGGGGGCGGTTGTATGGCTACACCTTC.

The chain employs TRBV19 and TRBJ1-4, with D perhaps matching TRBD1 (5 bases). The germline gives CDR1 LNHDA, CDR2 SQIVND (reference sequence). V lost 4 bases and J lost 0, with 24 bases in between. The CDR3 spans 20 residues. The CDR3 bases are TGTGCCAGTAGTACCCGGACATGGTCCCTTGGGGTAGCAACTAATGAAAAACTGTTTTTT. It yields the protein CASSTRTWSLGVATNEKLFF. Combining the CDR3 with reference TRBV19 and TRBJ1-4 gives the whole variable domain DGGITQSPKYLFRKEGQNVTLSCEQNLNHDAMYWYRQDPGQGLRLIYYSQIVNDFQKGDIAEGYSVSREKKESFPLTVTSAQKNPTAFYLCASSTRTWSLGVATNEKLFFGSGTQLSVL.

V usage is TRBV5-4 and J usage is TRBJ1-1, with a tentative D call TRBD1 (6 bases). CDR1 and CDR2 (germline): SGHNT, YYREEE (reference sequence). The V end was cut by 1 base, the J end by 3 bases, with 7 bases between. The CDR3 loop spans 13 amino acids. CDR3 nucleotide sequence: TGTGCCAGCAGCTTGCAGGGGCACACTGAAGCTTTCTTT. Translating it yields CASSLQGHTEAFF.

This chain links TRBV24-1 with TRBJ1-2; TRBD1 aligns across 9 bases. V lost 2 bases, J lost 8 bases, and 5 bases stayed unmatched. The CDR3 runs to 14 residues. CDR1 is KGHDR and CDR2 is SFDVKD in the germline V gene. CDR3 sequence reads: CATSDSQGAQGYTF. CDR3 bases: TGTGCCACCAGTGATTCACAGGGGGCGCAAGGCTACACCTTC.

The V and J genes are TRBV19 and TRBJ2-2, with 7 bases lining up with TRBD1. Per the germline V gene, CDR1 is LNHDA and CDR2 is SQIVND (reference sequence). V was clipped by 4 bases and J by 6 bases; unmatched bases: 2. CDR3 length equals 13 residues. In DNA, the CDR3 is TGTGCCAGTAGTACAGGGGGTGCCGGGGAGCTGTTTTTT. Translating gives CASSTGGAGELFF. The variable domain in full, completed from reference TRBV19 and TRBJ2-2, reads DGGITQSPKYLFRKEGQNVTLSCEQNLNHDAMYWYRQDPGQGLRLIYYSQIVNDFQKGDIAEGYSVSREKKESFPLTVTSAQKNPTAFYLCASSTGGAGELFFGEGSRLTVL.

The chain couples TRBV18 to TRBJ2-5; D might be TRBD2 (5 bases). V was trimmed by 3 bases and J by 5 bases, leaving 19 bases between them. Per germline, CDR1 KGHSH and CDR2 LQKENI. The CDR3 is 16 residues long. In nucleotides, the CDR3 is TGTGCCAGCTCACCGGGCTGGTACCGGCGGGCGGAGACCCAGTACTTC. It translates to CASSPGWYRRAETQYF.

The chain combines TRBV5-1 with TRBJ1-1, with a tentative D call TRBD1 (6 bases). The CDR3 spans 16 residues. The V gene lost 4 bases and the J gene lost 2 bases, with 18 bases spanning the gap. Germline V gene sequence: CDR1 SGHRS, CDR2 YFSETQ. CDR3 region: CASSPSGGQINTEAFF. The CDR3 region has the DNA TGCGCCAGCAGCCCCTCGGGCGGACAGATAAACACTGAAGCTTTCTTT.

V usage is TRBV6-5 and J usage is TRBJ1-6; 7 nucleotides agree with TRBD1. Unmatched junction bases numbered 7, after V lost 6 bases and J lost 8 bases. The CDR3 is made up of 14 amino acids. The germline CDR1 and CDR2 sequences are MNHEY and SVGAGI. The DNA for the CDR3 is TGTGCCAGCAGGAGACAGGGAAATGATTCACCCCTCCACTTT. Translating gives CASRRQGNDSPLHF.

The chain recombines TRBV3-1 (or the pseudogene TRBV3-2) with TRBJ1-2; weak D call: TRBD1 (6 bases). V lost 3 bases and J 7 bases, leaving 12 bases between the germline ends. This CDR3 spans 13 amino acids. Germline V gene sequence: CDR1 LGHDT, CDR2 YNNKEL (reference sequence). The CDR3 region is CASSQRGHGGYTF. The CDR3 coding sequence is TGTGCCAGCAGCCAGCGGGGGCACGGTGGCTACACCTTC.

The chain combines TRBV6-5 with TRBJ1-2; a weak D match, TRBD1 (6 bases). The CDR3 contains 14 residues. Trimming stripped 4 bases from V and 6 bases from J, with 15 bases between. CDR1 is MNHEY, CDR2 SVGAGI, per germline. The CDR3 is CASSLGGAMNGYTF. Written as DNA, the CDR3 is TGTGCCAGCAGTTTGGGGGGGGCAATGAATGGCTACACCTTC.